This TCR beta chain stems from a study of T-cell reconstitution after alpha-beta-depleted transplantation in children. Unique molecular identifiers were incorporated during preparation of the TCRbeta library. TCRdb redid the calling of the PCR reads with MiXCR, one entry per CDR3 protein. The sample includes hundreds of thousands of distinct CDR3 sequences, under 15% of them seen just once. In its sample, this clonotype was seen many times. The specimen comprised PBMCs, sampled before TCRalphabeta/CD19-depleted stem cell transplant. The clonotype was recovered from a girl aged 2 to 9 with congenital amegakaryocytic thrombocytopenia, due to receive a stem cell transplant.

Here the CDR3 reads CASSELGLSGANVLTF. For the CDR3, the DNA is TGTGCCAGCAGCGAACTCGGGCTCTCTGGGGCCAACGTCCTGACTTTC. The chain links TRBV6-1 to TRBJ2-6; no firm D call. The CDR3 runs to 16 residues. V lost 6 bases and J 0 bases, leaving 12 bases between the germline ends. The germline gives CDR1 MNHNS, CDR2 SASEGT.